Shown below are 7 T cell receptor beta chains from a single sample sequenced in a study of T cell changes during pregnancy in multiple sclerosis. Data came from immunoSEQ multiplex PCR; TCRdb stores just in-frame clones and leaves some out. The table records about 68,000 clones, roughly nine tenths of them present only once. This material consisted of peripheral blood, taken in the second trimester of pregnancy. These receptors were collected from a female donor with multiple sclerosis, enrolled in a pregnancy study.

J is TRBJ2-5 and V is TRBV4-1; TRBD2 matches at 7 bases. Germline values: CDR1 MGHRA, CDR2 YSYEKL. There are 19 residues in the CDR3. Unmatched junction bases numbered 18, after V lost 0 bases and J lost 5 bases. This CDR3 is CASSQDPGTTTGRVETQYF. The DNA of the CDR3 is TGCGCCAGCAGCCAAGACCCCGGGACCACCACGGGGAGGGTGGAGACCCAGTACTTC.

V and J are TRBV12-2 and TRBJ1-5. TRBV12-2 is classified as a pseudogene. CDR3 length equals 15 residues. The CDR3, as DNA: TGTGCAAGTCGCTTAGTAGCGAGACCTCATCAGCCCCAGCATTTT. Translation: CASRLVARPHQPQHF.

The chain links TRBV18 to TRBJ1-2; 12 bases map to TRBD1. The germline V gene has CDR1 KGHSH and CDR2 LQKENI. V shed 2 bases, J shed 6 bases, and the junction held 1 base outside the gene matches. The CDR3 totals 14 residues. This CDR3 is CASSPGTGGHGYTF. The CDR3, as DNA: TGTGCCAGCTCACCAGGGACAGGGGGCCATGGCTACACCTTC.

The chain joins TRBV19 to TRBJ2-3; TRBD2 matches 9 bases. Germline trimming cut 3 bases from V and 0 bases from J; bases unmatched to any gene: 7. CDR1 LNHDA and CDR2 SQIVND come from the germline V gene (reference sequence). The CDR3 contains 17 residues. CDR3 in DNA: TGTGCCAGTAGTATTAGGCGGGGGGGGACTAGCACAGATACGCAGTATTTT. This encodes CASSIRRGGTSTDTQYF. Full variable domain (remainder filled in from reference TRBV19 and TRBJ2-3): DGGITQSPKYLFRKEGQNVTLSCEQNLNHDAMYWYRQDPGQGLRLIYYSQIVNDFQKGDIAEGYSVSREKKESFPLTVTSAQKNPTAFYLCASSIRRGGTSTDTQYFGPGTRLTVL.

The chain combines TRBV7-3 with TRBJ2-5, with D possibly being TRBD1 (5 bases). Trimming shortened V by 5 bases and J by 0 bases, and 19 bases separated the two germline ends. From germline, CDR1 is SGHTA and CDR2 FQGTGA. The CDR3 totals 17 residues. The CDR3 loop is CASSLYPGNEDQETQYF. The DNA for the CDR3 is TGTGCCAGCAGCCTATACCCAGGGAATGAGGACCAAGAGACCCAGTACTTC.

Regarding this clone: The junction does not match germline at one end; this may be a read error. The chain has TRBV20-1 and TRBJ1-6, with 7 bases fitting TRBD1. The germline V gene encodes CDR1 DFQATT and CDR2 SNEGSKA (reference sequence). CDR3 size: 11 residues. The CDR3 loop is CSAREIGTVLF. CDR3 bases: TGCAGTGCTAGAGAAATCGGGACAGTCCTCTTT.

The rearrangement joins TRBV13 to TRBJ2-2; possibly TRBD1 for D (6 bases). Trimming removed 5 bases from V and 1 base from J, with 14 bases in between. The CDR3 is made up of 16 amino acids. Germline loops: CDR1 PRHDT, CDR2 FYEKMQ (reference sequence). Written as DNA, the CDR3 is TGTGCCAGCAGCATTACAGGGATTGTGAACACCGGGGAGCTGTTTTTT. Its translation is CASSITGIVNTGELFF.